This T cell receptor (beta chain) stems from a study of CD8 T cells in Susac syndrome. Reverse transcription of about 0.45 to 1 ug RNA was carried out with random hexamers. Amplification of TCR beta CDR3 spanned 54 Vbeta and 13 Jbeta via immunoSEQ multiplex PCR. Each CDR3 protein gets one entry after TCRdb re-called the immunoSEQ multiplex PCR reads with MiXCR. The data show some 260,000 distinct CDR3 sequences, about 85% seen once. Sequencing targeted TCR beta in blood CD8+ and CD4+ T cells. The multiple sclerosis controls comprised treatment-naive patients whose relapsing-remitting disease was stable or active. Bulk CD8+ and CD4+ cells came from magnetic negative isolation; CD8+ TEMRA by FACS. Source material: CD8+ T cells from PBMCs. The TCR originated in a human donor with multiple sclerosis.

CDR3 protein: CASSQATSLAGVETQYF. The CDR3 coding sequence is TGTGCCAGCAGCCAAGCCACGTCCCTAGCGGGAGTGGAGACCCAGTACTTC. The genes are TRBV14 and TRBJ2-5; TRBD2 matches 10 bases. There are 17 residues in the CDR3. The germline V gene has CDR1 SGHDN and CDR2 FVKESK. V dropped 1 base and J dropped 5; count of bases not matched to a gene: 10. Full variable domain (remainder filled in from reference TRBV14 and TRBJ2-5): EAGVTQFPSHSVIEKGQTVTLRCDPISGHDNLYWYRRVMGKEIKFLLHFVKESKQDESGMPNNRFLAERTGGTYSTLKVQPAELEDSGVYFCASSQATSLAGVETQYFGPGTRLLVL.